The table lists the clone carrying this T cell receptor (beta chain) with many counts. Its antigen is not known. These data are taken from a study of human T cells and chemical hapten exposure. Study results and limitations: Significantly more large CDR3 similarity clusters arose among expanded TCRs than among controls.

Time point denoted: patch test 3, about 24 weeks after DPC sensitization. Documented treatment: therapeutic diphenylcyclopropenone sensitization with weekly scalp DPC. TCRdb fed the RACE reads into MiXCR, producing one record per CDR3 protein. The sample lists about 90,000 distinct CDR3 sequences, roughly 11% seen once, with approximately 0.99% in the top ten. This TCR was recovered from a woman in her 30s with alopecia areata. Some clones in this sample may be carry-over from other donors' samples. The sequencing here drew on whole blood, taken in connection with sensitization to the hapten diphenylcyclopropenone (DPC).

The CDR3 loop is CAISEDRGLGSNVLTF. DNA of the CDR3: TGTGCCATCAGTGAGGACAGGGGGTTGGGATCCAACGTCCTGACTTTC. The chain links TRBV10-3 to TRBJ2-6; 9 nucleotides align to TRBD1. Per germline, CDR1 ENHRY and CDR2 SYGVKD. The CDR3 is 16 residues long. The V gene end was trimmed by 2 bases and the J gene end by 8 bases; junction bases not matched to a gene: 7.